The 16 T cell receptor beta chains presented below share a single source sample, sequenced in a study of human T cells and chemical hapten exposure (dated by TCRdb to the early 2020s). Total RNA was extracted from unfractionated whole blood collected in Tempus Blood RNA tubes. The library came from 5' RACE. The sample was run on an Illumina MiSeq. In-frame beta chains were kept once TCRdb had trimmed the public reads at Q25 with fastp and called clones with MiXCR. One record per CDR3 amino acid sequence lists the most common genes and DNA. This sample has 65,000 to 90,000 distinct CDR3 sequences in its table, and 15% to 20% of those were observed once. The ten most abundant clones make up nearly 7% of the sample. Source of these receptors: a female donor in good health.

There are a few counts of this clonotype. The gene calls are TRBV5-6 and TRBJ2-7, with TRBD2 identical over 8 bases. Germline V CDR1 and CDR2: SGHDT, YYEEEE. V shed 4 bases, J shed 2 bases, and the junction held 5 bases outside the gene matches. This CDR3 has 14 amino acids. CDR3 in amino acids: CASSPGTRAYEQYF. In DNA, the CDR3 is TGTGCCAGCAGCCCCGGGACTAGAGCCTACGAGCAGTACTTC.

This clonotype was seen a few times. The rearrangement joins TRBV9 to TRBJ1-3; D is undetermined. The germline V and J ends were trimmed by 1 base and 4 bases, with 12 bases remaining between them. Germline V gene sequence: CDR1 SGDLS, CDR2 YYNGEE. This CDR3 is built from 15 residues. Written as DNA, the CDR3 is TGTGCCAGCAGCGTATCGTTAGGAAGGGGAAACACCATATATTTT. It codes for CASSVSLGRGNTIYF.

This clonotype was seen at least ten times. The chain couples TRBV18 to TRBJ1-5; TRBD1 aligns across 7 bases. The germline CDR1 and CDR2 sequences are KGHSH and LQKENI. The CDR3 loop spans 14 amino acids. J lost 5 bases, V lost 2 bases, and 3 bases had no gene match. CDR3 in DNA: TGTGCCAGCTCACCAAACAGGGGTGATCAGCCCCAGCATTTT. This gives the protein CASSPNRGDQPQHF.

The chain combines TRBV5-5 with TRBJ1-2, with D possibly matching TRBD1 (5 bases). The V and J ends lost 0 bases and 4 bases respectively, with 16 bases between them. Germline lookup yields CDR1 SGHKS and CDR2 YYEKEE (reference sequence). The CDR3 contains 16 residues. The CDR3 here is CASSLAGEGAGYGYTF. As DNA, the CDR3 is TGTGCCAGCAGCTTGGCAGGCGAAGGGGCTGGCTATGGCTACACCTTC.

This clonotype was observed at least ten times. This chain connects TRBV29-1 to TRBJ1-4; 9 nucleotides line up with TRBD1. CDR1 is SQVTM and CDR2 is ANQGSEA in the germline V gene. The length of the CDR3 is 13 residues. V gave up 7 bases and J gave up 4 bases; unmatched junction bases: 4. The CDR3, as DNA: TGCAGCGGGATGACAGGGGGTAATGAAAAACTGTTTTTT. This sequence encodes CSGMTGGNEKLFF.

The chain recombines TRBV5-1 with TRBJ1-1; no clear D gene. Trimming removed 5 bases from V and 5 bases from J, with 16 bases in between. The CDR3 has 14 residues. CDR1 and CDR2 from the germline V gene are SGHRS and YFSETQ. As DNA, the CDR3 is TGCGCCAGCAGTATGACTCCCGCGGGGACTGAAGCTTTCTTT. This codes for CASSMTPAGTEAFF.

Ten or more counts support this clonotype. This CDR3 is CASTFGPTNTGELFF. Written as DNA, the CDR3 is TGTGCCAGCACCTTTGGACCCACGAACACCGGGGAGCTGTTTTTT. The chain has TRBV7-2 and TRBJ2-2, with D uncertain. CDR1 is SGHTA and CDR2 is FQGNSA in the germline V gene. CDR3 length: 15 amino acids. With 7 bases removed from V and 0 bases from J, the gap between germline ends came to 12 bases. Combining the CDR3 with reference TRBV7-2 and TRBJ2-2 gives the whole variable domain GAGVSQSPSNKVTEKGKDVELRCDPISGHTALYWYRQSLGQGLEFLIYFQGNSAPDKSGLPSDRFSAERTGGSVSTLTIQRTQQEDSAVYLCASTFGPTNTGELFFGEGSRLTVL.

The gene calls are TRBV7-2 and TRBJ1-3, with TRBD1 identical over 8 bases. After removal of 5 bases from V and 0 bases from J, the junction contained 6 bases not matched to a gene. From germline, CDR1 is SGHTA and CDR2 FQGNSA. This CDR3 spans 16 amino acids. The CDR3 nucleotides are TGTGCCAGCAGCCCTCGACAGGGGTTCTCTGGAAACACCATATATTTT. Amino acids: CASSPRQGFSGNTIYF.

This clonotype occurred many times. The CDR3, as DNA: TGTGCCAGCAGCACACGGACTAGCGGGACCTACGAGCAGTACTTC. As protein: CASSTRTSGTYEQYF. The V gene is TRBV3-1, the J gene TRBJ2-7, with 12 nucleotides matching TRBD2. The CDR3 has 15 residues. V shed 5 bases and J 2 bases; nucleotides not matched to a gene: 4. Germline CDR1 and CDR2: LGHDT and YNNKEL (reference sequence).

This clonotype showed up just a few times. This chain connects TRBV4-3 to TRBJ2-1; 10 nucleotides line up with TRBD2. The CDR3 is 16 residues long. Per germline, CDR1 LGHNA and CDR2 YSLEER. V lost 0 bases to trimming and J lost 8 bases; unmatched junction nucleotides: 7. CDR3 DNA: TGCGCCAGCAGCCAAGAAGAAGCGGGGGGGATCGATGAGCAGTTCTTC. Encoded protein: CASSQEEAGGIDEQFF.

The V call is TRBV9, the J call TRBJ1-4, with D perhaps matching TRBD1 (5 bases). The length of the CDR3 is 17 residues. V shed 0 bases and J shed 2 bases, with 14 bases lying between them. CDR1 is SGDLS, CDR2 YYNGEE, per germline. CDR3 residues: CASSVDGRVRTNEKLFF. In nucleotides, the CDR3 is TGTGCCAGCAGCGTAGATGGCAGGGTGAGGACTAATGAAAAACTGTTTTTT.

This clonotype was found a few times. The rearrangement links TRBV6-2 or TRBV6-3 to TRBJ2-3, with D unclear. The CDR3 sequence is 11 residues long. V dropped 6 bases and J dropped 7 bases, with 8 bases sitting between them. Germline-derived CDR1 and CDR2 are MNHEY and SVGEGT. Here the CDR3 reads CASSTENTQYF. The CDR3 nucleotides are TGTGCCAGCAGCACGGAAAATACGCAGTATTTT.

This chain links TRBV9 with TRBJ1-5; a possible D gene is TRBD1 (5 bases). This CDR3 spans 15 amino acids. V was cut by 2 bases and J by 3 bases, with 12 bases left in between. The V gene's germline CDR1 is SGDLS and CDR2 YYNGEE. The CDR3 DNA reads TGTGCCAGCAGCGTCGAGGGGCTCTACAATCAGCCCCAGCATTTT. Its translation is CASSVEGLYNQPQHF.

V is TRBV5-5 and J is TRBJ2-7; D is possibly TRBD2 (6 bases). This CDR3 is built from 13 residues. The germline gives CDR1 SGHKS, CDR2 YYEKEE (reference sequence). V was cut by 2 bases and J by 3 bases, with 9 bases left in between. The CDR3 DNA reads as TGTGCCAGCAGCTTAGGCGGGAACTACGAGCAGTACTTC. Its translation is CASSLGGNYEQYF.

This clonotype was detected only a few times. J is TRBJ2-3 and V is TRBV6-1, with D perhaps being TRBD1 or TRBD2 (6 bases each). The CDR3 is 18 amino acids. Looked up from germline, CDR1 is MNHNS and CDR2 is SASEGT. The V gene lost 6 bases and the J gene lost 0 bases, with 22 bases spanning the gap. CDR3 in amino acids: CASSAWAMGGTSTDTQYF. The CDR3 nucleotides are TGTGCCAGCAGCGCCTGGGCGATGGGGGGCACTAGCACAGATACGCAGTATTTT.

The J gene is TRBJ2-3, the V gene TRBV7-2, with D possibly called TRBD1 or TRBD2 (5 bases each). With 5 bases removed from V and 2 bases from J, the gap between germline ends came to 20 bases. Germline CDR1 is SGHTA and CDR2 is FQGNSA. The CDR3 spans 17 residues. The CDR3 coding sequence is TGTGCCAGCAGCACCCCGCGAGGGGATTTCCACACAGATACGCAGTATTTT. Protein sequence: CASSTPRGDFHTDTQYF.